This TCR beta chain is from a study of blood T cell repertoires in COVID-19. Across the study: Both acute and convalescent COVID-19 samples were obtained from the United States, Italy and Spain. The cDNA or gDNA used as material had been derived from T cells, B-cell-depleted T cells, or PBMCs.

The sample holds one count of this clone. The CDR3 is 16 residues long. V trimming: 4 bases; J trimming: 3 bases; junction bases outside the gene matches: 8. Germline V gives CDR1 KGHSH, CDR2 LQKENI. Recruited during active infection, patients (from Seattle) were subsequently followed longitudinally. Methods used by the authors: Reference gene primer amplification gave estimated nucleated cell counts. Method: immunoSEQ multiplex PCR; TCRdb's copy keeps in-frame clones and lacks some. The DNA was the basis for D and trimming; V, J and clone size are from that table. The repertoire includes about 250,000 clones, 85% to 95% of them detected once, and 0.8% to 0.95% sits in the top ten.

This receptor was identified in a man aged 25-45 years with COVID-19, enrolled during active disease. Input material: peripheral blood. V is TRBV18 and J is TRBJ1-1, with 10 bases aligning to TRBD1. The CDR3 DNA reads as TGTGCCAGCTCACGGATTAAAGACAGGGGGCACACTGAAGCTTTCTTT. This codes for CASSRIKDRGHTEAFF.